A selection of T cell receptor beta chains follows, all from one sample in a study of OX40 agonist ivuxolimab in advanced cancers. Sequencing used immunoSEQ multiplex PCR; TCRdb keeps in-frame clones, though not all of them. Of roughly 80,000 clones in the sample, about 86% are singletons; the top ten hold 1.5% to 2%. The sample consisted of CD4+ or CD8+ T cells sorted from blood, taken in a trial of the OX40 agonist ivuxolimab. The receptors originated from an adult with an advanced solid tumor such as melanoma, head and neck, liver or kidney cancer. CDR3s include the opening cysteine and the closing phenylalanine or tryptophan. The D gene is left open where the match is weak. Rows give clone size only sometimes, using once, few, many, or a class for an expanded clone.

length	D	J	V	size	DNA	CDR3
17	TRBD2	TRBJ2-3	TRBV14	.	TGTGCCAGCAGCCAAGTGTATAGCCCTAGCGGGGGGGATACGCAGTATTTT	CASSQVYSPSGGDTQYF
14	.	TRBJ1-5	TRBV19	.	TGTGCCAGTAGTATGAATGGAGCGGGACAGCCCCAGCATTTT	CASSMNGAGQPQHF
13	.	TRBJ1-1	TRBV28	.	TGTGCCAGCAGTGGCTTTGCGGCGGACGATGCTTTCTTT	CASSGFAADDAFF
13	.	TRBJ2-2	TRBV5-6	.	TGTGCCAGCAGCTTAGCTGGGACCGGGGAGCTGTTTTTT	CASSLAGTGELFF
16	.	TRBJ1-2	TRBV19	.	TGTGCCAGTACCCTAATAGGTGGCGGGACGGTCTATGGCTACACCTTC	CASTLIGGGTVYGYTF
14	.	TRBJ2-5	TRBV5-6	.	TGTGCCAGCAGCTTTCGGGGCGGTTCAGAGACCCAGTACTTC	CASSFRGGSETQYF
13	.	TRBJ1-2	TRBV7-9	.	TGTGCCAGCAGCCCCCGGACCCGAGATGGCTACACCTTC	CASSPRTRDGYTF
14	.	TRBJ2-7	TRBV18	.	TGTGCCAGCTCACCACCACAGGTGTCCTACGAGCAGTACTTC	CASSPPQVSYEQYF
12	.	TRBJ1-1	TRBV28	.	TGTGCCAGCAGTTACGGGAACACTGAAGCTTTCTTT	CASSYGNTEAFF
17	TRBD1	TRBJ2-3	TRBV5-8	.	TGTGCCAGCAGCTTGACTGGGACAGGGGGCGACACAGATACGCAGTATTTT	CASSLTGTGGDTDTQYF
16	.	TRBJ2-5	TRBV7-3	.	TGTGCCAGCAGCTTAACGGGTAGGAGAAACCAAGAGACCCAGTACTTC	CASSLTGRRNQETQYF
16	.	TRBJ1-4	TRBV4-3	.	TGCGCCAGCAGGCGCTCCTGGGCAGGAGAAGGTGAAAAACTGTTTTTT	CASRRSWAGEGEKLFF
19	.	TRBJ2-2	TRBV5-1	.	TGCGCCAGCAGCTTGTGGGCCAGGGGAGGCCTGCGGGGCACCGGGGAGCTGTTTTTT	CASSLWARGGLRGTGELFF
15	TRBD1	TRBJ1-4	TRBV5-6	.	TGTGCCAGCAGCAGGACAGGGTTTATGAATGAAAAACTGTTTTTT	CASSRTGFMNEKLFF
13	.	TRBJ1-1	TRBV5-4	.	TGTGCCAGCAAAGGGACCCCCGGCACTGAAGCTTTCTTT	CASKGTPGTEAFF
18	TRBD2	TRBJ2-3	TRBV30	once	TGTGCCTGGAGTTTTACGCCGGGACTAGCGGGGACCGCAGATACGCAGTATTTT	CAWSFTPGLAGTADTQYF
16	.	TRBJ2-1	TRBV6-1	.	TGTGCCAGCAGTGAATCGGCAGGGGCCTTTAGGAATGAGCAGTTCTTC	CASSESAGAFRNEQFF
15	.	TRBJ1-3	TRBV9	.	TGTGCCAGCAGCGTAGAGGGGGGCAGAGGAAACACCATATATTTT	CASSVEGGRGNTIYF
15	TRBD2	TRBJ2-5	TRBV6-1	.	TGTGCCAGCAGAGGGGGTCGACTAGCGGGGGAGACCCAGTACTTC	CASRGGRLAGETQYF
14	.	TRBJ2-3	TRBV10-2	.	TGCGCCACCACCCCTCAGTTAAGCACAGATACGCAGTATTTT	CATTPQLSTDTQYF
12	.	TRBJ2-5	TRBV6-6	once	TGTGCCAGCAGTTACGGGGGGGAGACCCAGTACTTC	CASSYGGETQYF
16	.	TRBJ2-7	TRBV7-2	.	TGTGCCAGCAGCTTAGGACCTGACAGGAGGGCCTACGAGCAGTACTTC	CASSLGPDRRAYEQYF
14	.	TRBJ1-4	TRBV4-2	.	TGTGCCAGCAGCCAAGATTCGCGAGGTGAAAAACTGTTTTTT	CASSQDSRGEKLFF
15	.	TRBJ1-2	TRBV7-2	.	TGTGCCAGCAGCTTAGATCCTTCGACCTCGGGGGGCTACACCTTC	CASSLDPSTSGGYTF